The 30 T cell receptor beta chains presented below share a single source sample, sequenced in a study of T cells in Graves' hyperthyroidism and ophthalmopathy. From RNA transcripts, TCR beta CDR3 regions were amplified. The TCR CDR3 was amplified in a first-round RT-PCR using the HTBI primer set. TCRdb reprocessed the multiplex PCR reads with MiXCR, giving one entry per CDR3 protein. Of fewer than 900,000 distinct CDR3 sequences in the sample, roughly 17% are singletons; the top ten hold roughly 8%. The sequencing sample was made of blood. The origin of the receptors is a man aged 18 to 30 with Graves' hyperthyroidism.

Concerning this clonotype: With a much larger clone just one base away, this may be a read error. The genes are TRBV29-1 and TRBJ2-7; 8 bases fit TRBD1. The CDR3 has 13 amino acids. CDR1 is SQVTM and CDR2 is ANQGSEA in the germline V gene. Germline trimming cut 4 bases from V and 7 bases from J; bases unmatched to any gene: 9. CDR3 sequence reads: CSVGQGYHNEQYF. The CDR3 coding sequence is TGCAGCGTTGGACAGGGGTACCACAATGAGCAGTACTTC.

This clonotype occurred many times. The chain links TRBV20-1 to TRBJ2-3; 10 bases align to TRBD1. V trimming: 5 bases; J trimming: 3 bases; junction bases outside the gene matches: 5. CDR1 and CDR2 (germline): DFQATT, SNEGSKA (reference sequence). This CDR3 spans 14 amino acids. The CDR3: CSAPDRGRTDTQYF. CDR3 coding DNA: TGCAGTGCTCCCGACAGGGGGCGAACAGATACGCAGTATTTT.

Of note for this clonotype: At one end, the junction sequence differs from germline, possibly due to a read error. V usage is TRBV6-1 and J usage is TRBJ2-7, with 7 bases identical to TRBD1. Looked up from germline, CDR1 is MNHNS and CDR2 is SASEGT. The CDR3 contains 13 residues. The CDR3 sequence is CASSREGGYQQYF. In DNA, the CDR3 is TGTGCCAGCAGCCGGGAAGGGGGCTACCAGCAGTACTTC.

Many counts were recorded for this clonotype. This sequence joins TRBV12-5 and TRBJ2-4, with a possible D match to TRBD1 (5 bases). The V gene lost 5 bases and the J gene lost 7 bases, with 12 bases spanning the gap. The germline V gene has CDR1 LGHNT and CDR2 FRNRAP. This CDR3 comprises 13 residues. The CDR3 here is CASGEQRGNIQYF. In DNA, the CDR3 is TGTGCTAGTGGTGAGCAAAGGGGTAACATTCAGTACTTC. Looking up the rest from reference TRBV12-5 and TRBJ2-4 gives the full variable domain: DARVTQTPRHKVTEMGQEVTMRCQPILGHNTVFWYRQTMMQGLELLAYFRNRAPLDDSGMPKDRFSAEMPDATLATLKIQPSEPRDSAVYFCASGEQRGNIQYFGAGTRLSVL.

This clonotype has just a few counts. The gene calls are TRBV11-2 and TRBJ1-4; D is unclear. The germline V gene encodes CDR1 SGHAT and CDR2 FQNNGV. The CDR3 runs 14 residues. The V gene lost 4 bases and the J gene lost 0 bases, with 6 bases spanning the gap. CDR3 sequence: CASSSRATNEKLFF. CDR3 nucleotide sequence: TGTGCCAGCAGCTCCCGTGCAACTAATGAAAAACTGTTTTTT.

The chain joins TRBV30 to TRBJ1-1; D is possibly TRBD1 (5 bases). CDR3 length: 13 amino acids. In germline, CDR1 is GTSNPN, CDR2 SVGIG (reference sequence). V shed 2 bases and J shed 3 bases, with 10 bases lying between them. CDR3 DNA sequence: TGTGCCTGGAGTCCGGGGCACTACACTGAAGCTTTCTTT. Translation gives CAWSPGHYTEAFF.

J is TRBJ1-2 and V is TRBV6-2 or TRBV6-3, with D perhaps matching TRBD1 (5 bases). The germline V and J ends were trimmed by 7 bases and 2 bases, with 14 bases remaining between them. Germline-derived CDR1 and CDR2 are MNHEY and SVGEGT. There are 14 residues in the CDR3. CDR3 sequence: CASTQVGGNYGYTF. DNA of the CDR3: TGTGCCAGCACCCAAGTGGGGGGAAACTATGGCTACACCTTC.

This clonotype showed up many times. The chain employs TRBV18 and TRBJ2-3, with 7 bases lining up with TRBD1. Germline V CDR1 and CDR2: KGHSH, LQKENI. This CDR3 region has 13 residues. With 3 bases clipped from V and 5 bases from J, the junction kept 2 bases outside the gene matches. CDR3 residues: CASSPAGGDTQYF. The CDR3 DNA reads as TGTGCCAGCTCACCGGCAGGGGGAGATACGCAGTATTTT. The full variable domain, in which reference TRBV18 and TRBJ2-3 provide the parts outside the CDR3, is NAGVMQNPRHLVRRRGQEARLRCSPMKGHSHVYWYRQLPEEGLKFMVYLQKENIIDESGMPKERFSAEFPKEGPSILRIQQVVRGDSAAYFCASSPAGGDTQYFGPGTRLTVL.

This clonotype was recorded a few times. This rearrangement joins TRBV27 to TRBJ2-7; D gene uncertain. Germline-derived CDR1 and CDR2 are MNHEY and SMNVEV (reference sequence). Trimming removed 6 bases from V and 2 bases from J, with 14 bases in between. CDR3 length: 14 amino acids. The CDR3 loop reads CASSRSEGAYEQYF. Here the CDR3 DNA reads TGTGCCAGCAGCCGCTCTGAAGGAGCCTACGAGCAGTACTTC.

This clonotype came up many times. This chain connects TRBV28 to TRBJ2-7; 7 nucleotides align to TRBD2. Germline V gene lookup returns CDR1 MDHEN and CDR2 SYDVKM. Trimming took 2 bases from V and 2 from J; bases not matched to a gene: 6. This CDR3 region has 15 residues. The CDR3 nucleotides are TGTGCCAGCAGTTTAGCTTCGGCGGGAGCCTACGAGCAGTACTTC. Translation: CASSLASAGAYEQYF.

This clonotype was observed a few times. The junction departs from germline at one end; a sequencing error may be responsible. V is TRBV20-1 and J is TRBJ2-1; TRBD2 matches 7 bases. Germline CDR1 and CDR2: DFQATT and SNEGSKA (reference sequence). The CDR3 runs to 15 residues. DNA of the CDR3: TGCAGTGCTACTCAGCGGGATCCCCTTTACAGTGAGCAGTTCTTC. Its translation: CSATQRDPLYSEQFF.

The CDR3: CASSVGLLQETQYF. The CDR3 nucleotides read TGTGCCAGCAGCGTAGGACTGCTCCAAGAGACCCAGTACTTC. The chain joins TRBV9 to TRBJ2-5; D remains unclear. The CDR3 consists of 14 residues. Germline V lookup: CDR1 SGDLS, CDR2 YYNGEE. The ends were cut back, 0 bases at V and 1 base at J, with 7 bases in the middle.

This clonotype was seen many times. The chain joins TRBV2 to TRBJ2-6; weak D call: TRBD1 (6 bases). The germline V gene has CDR1 SNHLY and CDR2 FYNNEI. The CDR3 extends over 15 amino acids. The V gene lost 7 bases and the J gene lost 2 bases, with 12 bases spanning the gap. CDR3: CASTPGVPGANVLTF. In DNA form, the CDR3 reads TGTGCCAGCACTCCAGGGGTCCCTGGGGCCAACGTCCTGACTTTC.

The V gene is TRBV24-1, the J gene TRBJ2-1; no clear D gene. The V gene lost 0 bases and the J gene lost 8 bases, with 7 bases spanning the gap. The germline V gene encodes CDR1 KGHDR and CDR2 SFDVKD. The CDR3 extends over 13 amino acids. The CDR3 DNA reads TGTGCCACCAGTGATTTGAGTAGATATGAGCAGTTCTTC. Translating it yields CATSDLSRYEQFF.

This clonotype was counted ten times or more. The genes are TRBV2 and TRBJ2-7; no definite D call. Trimming shortened V by 5 bases and J by 5 bases, and 7 bases separated the two germline ends. Germline loops: CDR1 SNHLY, CDR2 FYNNEI. The CDR3 sequence is 11 residues long. The CDR3 reads CASSPYHEQYF. CDR3 coding DNA: TGTGCCAGCAGTCCTTACCACGAGCAGTACTTC.

The rearrangement joins TRBV3-1 to TRBJ1-4, with D possibly being TRBD1 (6 bases). The length of the CDR3 is 16 residues. V was pared by 4 bases and J by 6 bases, with 18 bases between. Looked up from germline, CDR1 is LGHDT and CDR2 is YNNKEL (reference sequence). The CDR3 reads CASSRRTVSLYEKLFF. In nucleotides, the CDR3 is TGTGCCAGCAGCCGCAGGACAGTCTCCCTCTATGAAAAACTGTTTTTT.

The rearrangement joins TRBV20-1 to TRBJ2-3, with 9 bases that match TRBD2. The germline V gene encodes CDR1 DFQATT and CDR2 SNEGSKA (reference sequence). The CDR3 consists of 12 residues. With V trimmed by 3 bases and J by 10 bases, 5 bases remained unmatched. CDR3 protein: CSARGLALAQYF. The CDR3 DNA is TGCAGTGCTAGGGGACTAGCCCTAGCGCAGTATTTT.

The V and J genes are TRBV7-9 and TRBJ2-3; tentatively, D is TRBD1 (5 bases). Trimming stripped 6 bases from V and 0 bases from J, with 19 bases between. Germline CDR1 and CDR2: SEHNR and FQNEAQ (reference sequence). The CDR3 runs to 17 residues. This CDR3 is CASSLPTASYSTDTQYF. As DNA, the CDR3 is TGTGCCAGCAGTCTTCCGACAGCCTCTTATAGCACAGATACGCAGTATTTT.

The chain is built from TRBV6-5 and TRBJ2-2, with D unresolved. From germline, CDR1 is MNHEY and CDR2 SVGAGI. The germline V and J ends were trimmed by 0 bases and 5 bases, with 10 bases remaining between them. The CDR3 loop spans 15 amino acids. CDR3 DNA sequence: TGTGCCAGCAGTTACTCGCACGACGAAACCGGGGAGCTGTTTTTT. Amino acids: CASSYSHDETGELFF.

The chain recombines TRBV20-1 with TRBJ2-7; 7 nucleotides match TRBD1. V dropped 6 bases and J dropped 2; count of bases not matched to a gene: 10. Germline V lookup: CDR1 DFQATT, CDR2 SNEGSKA (reference sequence). The CDR3 is 14 residues long. The CDR3 sequence is CSATSSGTAYEQYF. The CDR3 coding sequence is TGCAGTGCCACCTCTTCCGGGACAGCCTACGAGCAGTACTTC.

This clonotype has just a few counts. CDR3 nucleotides: TGTGCCACCAGTGATTTTGCAGGGGGAGAGACCCAGTACTTC. It translates to CATSDFAGGETQYF. The chain links TRBV24-1 to TRBJ2-5; 7 bases are a match to TRBD1. Germline CDR1 is KGHDR and CDR2 is SFDVKD. With 1 base clipped from V and 4 bases from J, the junction kept 2 bases outside the gene matches. The CDR3 sequence is 14 residues long.

The V call is TRBV30, the J call TRBJ2-7, with 11 bases identical to TRBD2. This CDR3 region has 15 residues. V lost 1 base to trimming and J lost 0 bases; unmatched junction nucleotides: 2. From germline, CDR1 is GTSNPN and CDR2 SVGIG (reference sequence). In DNA, the CDR3 is TGTGCCTGGAGTGCGGGGACTAGCGGCTCCTACGAGCAGTACTTC. Amino acid sequence: CAWSAGTSGSYEQYF.

At least ten counts were recorded for this clonotype. CDR3 protein: CASSLVAGLDEQYF. CDR3 coding DNA: TGTGCCAGCAGCTTAGTAGCGGGCCTCGACGAGCAGTACTTC. The chain uses TRBV7-3 and TRBJ2-7; TRBD2 aligns across 7 bases. This CDR3 has 14 residues. Germline CDR1 reads SGHTA; CDR2 reads FQGTGA. The J segment lost 5 bases and the V segment lost 2 bases, leaving 6 bases of the junction unmatched.

This clonotype was seen many times. The chain is built from TRBV6-2 or TRBV6-3 and TRBJ2-6; the match to TRBD1 covers 9 bases. Germline values: CDR1 MNHEY, CDR2 SVGEGT. This CDR3 contains 20 residues. V lost 3 bases and J lost 2; bases outside the gene matches: 14. The CDR3 DNA reads TGTGCCAGCAGTTATCCCCTCCCCCTCCGACAGGGGGCTGGGGCCAACGTCCTGACTTTC. Amino acids: CASSYPLPLRQGAGANVLTF.

The rearrangement uses TRBV9 and TRBJ2-1; D is perhaps TRBD2 (5 bases). The CDR3 covers 16 residues. V shed 5 bases and J shed 2 bases, with 17 bases lying between them. Looked up from germline, CDR1 is SGDLS and CDR2 is YYNGEE. The CDR3 here is CASSERGRGTYNEQFF. In DNA form, the CDR3 reads TGTGCCAGCAGTGAGAGAGGGCGTGGGACCTACAATGAGCAGTTCTTC.

The sample holds many counts of this clonotype. The rearrangement links TRBV7-3 to TRBJ1-5; D is unresolved. Germline values: CDR1 SGHTA, CDR2 FQGTGA. This CDR3 is built from 13 residues. V was pared by 5 bases and J by 8 bases, with 13 bases between. CDR3 coding DNA: TGTGCCAGCAGCCAGGACGGTTTGGAGCCCCAGCATTTT. Its translation is CASSQDGLEPQHF.

The gene calls are TRBV29-1 and TRBJ2-1, with 7 bases identical to TRBD1. Germline values: CDR1 SQVTM, CDR2 ANQGSEA. V lost 1 base to trimming and J lost 4 bases; unmatched junction nucleotides: 4. CDR3 length equals 14 residues. CDR3 coding DNA: TGCAGCGTTGAAGGGGGACAGCCTTACAATGAGCAGTTCTTC. This encodes CSVEGGQPYNEQFF.

This clonotype was detected ten times or more. The chain couples TRBV28 to TRBJ1-1; 9 bases agree with TRBD1. Germline assignment: CDR1 MDHEN and CDR2 SYDVKM. The CDR3 totals 16 residues. Trimming removed 5 bases from V and 4 bases from J; junction bases left unmatched: 11. In nucleotides, the CDR3 is TGTGCCAGCAGTCGAGACAGGGGGGAAGGGGTCACTGAAGCTTTCTTT. Translated: CASSRDRGEGVTEAFF.

The rearrangement links TRBV9 to TRBJ1-6, with a possible D match to TRBD1 (5 bases). V was shortened by 0 bases and J by 10 bases, with 8 bases between the two germline ends. CDR1 and CDR2 from the germline V gene are SGDLS and YYNGEE. The CDR3 is 13 residues long. This CDR3 reads CASSVARGSPLHF. The CDR3 nucleotides are TGTGCCAGCAGCGTAGCTAGGGGCTCACCCCTCCACTTT.

This clonotype was detected ten times or more. The chain recombines TRBV28 with TRBJ1-5; 7 bases are a match to TRBD1. The CDR3 length is 18 residues. V lost 4 bases to trimming and J lost 2 bases; unmatched junction nucleotides: 14. Germline CDR1 and CDR2: MDHEN and SYDVKM. The CDR3 reads CASSSDRAGRRRNQPQHF. Here the CDR3 DNA reads TGTGCCAGCAGTTCAGACAGGGCTGGACGTAGGCGCAATCAGCCCCAGCATTTT.